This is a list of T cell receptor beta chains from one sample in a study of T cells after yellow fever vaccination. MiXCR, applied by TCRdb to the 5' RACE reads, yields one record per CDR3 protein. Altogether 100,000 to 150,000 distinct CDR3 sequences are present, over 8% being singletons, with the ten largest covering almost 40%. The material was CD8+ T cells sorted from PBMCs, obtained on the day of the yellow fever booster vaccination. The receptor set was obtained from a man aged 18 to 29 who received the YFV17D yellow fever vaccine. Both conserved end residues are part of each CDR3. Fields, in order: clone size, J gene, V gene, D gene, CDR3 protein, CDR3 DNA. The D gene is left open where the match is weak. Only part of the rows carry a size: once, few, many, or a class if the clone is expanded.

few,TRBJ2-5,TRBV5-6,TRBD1,CASSWATGRETQYF,TGTGCCAGCAGCTGGGCGACAGGGCGAGAGACCCAGTACTTC
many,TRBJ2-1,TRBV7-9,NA,CASSLFRNEQFF,TGTGCCAGCAGCTTGTTTAGGAATGAGCAGTTCTTC
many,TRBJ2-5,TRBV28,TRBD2,CASSLWGGETQYF,TGTGCCAGCAGTTTGTGGGGGGGAGAGACCCAGTACTTC
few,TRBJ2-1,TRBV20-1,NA,CSARDSVGPTNGQFF,TGCAGTGCTAGAGATTCGGTCGGACCGACCAATGGACAGTTCTTC
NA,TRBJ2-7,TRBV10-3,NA,CAIRGYSYEQYF,TGTGCCATCAGGGGATATTCCTACGAGCAGTACTTC
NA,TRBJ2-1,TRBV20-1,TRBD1,CSARDRDRPYNEQFF,TGCAGTGCTAGAGATCGGGACAGGCCCTACAATGAGCAGTTCTTC
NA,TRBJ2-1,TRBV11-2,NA,CASSLDLKQGYNEQFF,TGTGCCAGCAGCTTAGATCTCAAACAGGGATACAATGAGCAGTTCTTC
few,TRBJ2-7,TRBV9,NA,CASSLGHFYEQYF,TGTGCCAGCAGCTTGGGACACTTCTACGAGCAGTACTTC
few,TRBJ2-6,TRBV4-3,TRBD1,CASSRVTGAPSGANVLTF,TGCGCCAGCAGCCGAGTGACAGGGGCCCCCTCTGGGGCCAACGTCCTGACTTTC
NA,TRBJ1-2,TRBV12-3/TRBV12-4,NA,CASSLQSSYGYTF,TGTGCCAGCAGCCTCCAGTCCTCCTATGGCTACACCTTC
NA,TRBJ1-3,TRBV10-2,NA,CASSDSSFYSGNTIYF,TGCGCCAGCAGTGATAGCAGCTTCTACTCTGGAAACACCATATATTTT
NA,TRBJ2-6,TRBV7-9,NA,CASSTSSSGANVLTF,TGTGCCAGCAGCACCAGCAGCTCTGGGGCCAACGTCCTGACTTTC
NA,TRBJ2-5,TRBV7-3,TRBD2,CASSPGLADPWTQYF,TGTGCCAGCAGCCCCGGGCTAGCGGACCCATGGACCCAGTACTTC
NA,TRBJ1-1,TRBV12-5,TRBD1,CASGNDRAVAFF,TGTGCTAGTGGTAATGACAGGGCCGTAGCTTTCTTT
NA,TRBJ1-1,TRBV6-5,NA,CASSYLSPTSTEAFF,TGTGCCAGCAGTTACTTAAGCCCCACCTCCACTGAAGCTTTCTTT
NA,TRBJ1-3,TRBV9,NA,CASSGNRADSGNTIYF,TGTGCCAGCAGCGGGAACAGGGCGGACTCTGGAAACACCATATATTTT
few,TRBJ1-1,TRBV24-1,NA,CATSDRPPSTEAFF,TGTGCCACCAGTGATCGTCCCCCCAGCACTGAAGCTTTCTTT
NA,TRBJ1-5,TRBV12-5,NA,CASGFSQPQHF,TGTGCTAGTGGTTTCAGTCAGCCCCAGCATTTT
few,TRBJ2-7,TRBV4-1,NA,CASSQDRGAREQYF,TGCGCCAGCAGCCAAGATCGTGGGGCCCGAGAGCAGTACTTC
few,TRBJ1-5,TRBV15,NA,CATSRVTASNQPQHF,TGTGCCACCAGCAGAGTAACGGCGAGCAATCAGCCCCAGCATTTT
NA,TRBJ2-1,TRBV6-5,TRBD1,CASRTGQGVSLNEQFF,TGTGCCAGCAGGACGGGACAGGGGGTCTCCCTTAATGAGCAGTTCTTC
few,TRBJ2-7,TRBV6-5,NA,CASTPGGTGDEQYF,TGTGCCAGCACCCCAGGGGGGACGGGCGACGAGCAGTACTTC
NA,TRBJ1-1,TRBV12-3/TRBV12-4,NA,CASTGISLEAFF,TGTGCCAGCACTGGAATTTCTCTTGAAGCTTTCTTT
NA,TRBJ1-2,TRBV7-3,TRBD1,CASSSGTGSEGYTF,TGTGCCAGCAGCTCCGGGACAGGTTCGGAAGGCTACACCTTC
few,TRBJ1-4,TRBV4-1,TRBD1,CASSQDLGTGGAVREKLFF,TGCGCCAGCAGCCAAGATCTAGGGACAGGGGGCGCGGTAAGGGAAAAACTGTTTTTT
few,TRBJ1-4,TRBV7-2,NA,CASSLTGRTNEKLFF,TGTGCCAGCAGCTTAACAGGGAGGACTAATGAAAAACTGTTTTTT
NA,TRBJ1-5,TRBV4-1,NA,CASSQEGKGVQPQHF,TGCGCCAGCAGCCAAGAAGGTAAGGGCGTTCAGCCCCAGCATTTT
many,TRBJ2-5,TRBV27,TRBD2,CASSLLAGGQETQYF,TGTGCCAGCAGTTTGCTAGCGGGGGGGCAAGAGACCCAGTACTTC
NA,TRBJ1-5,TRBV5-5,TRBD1,CASSLAAGGQPQHF,TGTGCCAGCAGCTTGGCGGCAGGGGGTCAGCCCCAGCATTTT